This T cell receptor (beta chain) was captured by sequencing in a study of CD8 T cells in ankylosing spondylitis. TCRdb re-called the 5' RACE reads through MiXCR, storing one row per CDR3 protein. The repertoire holds 200,000 to 250,000 distinct CDR3 sequences, with about 11% as singletons. The CDR3 contains 16 residues. Germline V gene sequence: CDR1 SGHRS, CDR2 YFSETQ. Trimming took 1 base from V and 0 from J, leaving 12 bases between them. This clonotype came up many times. The receptor comes from a male donor with ankylosing spondylitis or in good health (not recorded which). The sequenced sample was blood, either unsorted or a sorted T cell fraction (not recorded which). V is TRBV5-1 and J is TRBJ2-3; the D gene is possibly TRBD1 (6 bases). The CDR3 sequence is CASSLTPGQSTDTQYF. DNA of the CDR3: TGCGCCAGCAGCTTGACCCCGGGACAAAGCACAGATACGCAGTATTTT.